What follows are 8 T cell receptor beta chains derived from one specimen sequenced in a study of cytomegalovirus exposure and HLA in healthy donors (dated by TCRdb to about 2017). Receptor libraries were prepared by the immunoSEQ multiplex PCR assay. The multiplex PCR relied on a mix of 60 forward primers for TCR Vbeta segments and 13 reverse primers for TCR Jbeta segments. The table was pulled from immuneACCESS by TCRdb, which kept in-frame rearrangements only. Such tables lose some clones; where checked, under half of the loss comes from unresolved V genes, and the rest has no known cause. The sample records about 150,000 clones, roughly 77% of which are singletons. Under 4% of the sample is held by the ten biggest clonotypes. The sequencing sample was made of PBMCs. The receptors derive from a human donor in good health.

V and J are TRBV14 and TRBJ2-7; D uncertain. Trimming pared 3 bases from V and 0 bases from J, leaving 9 bases between. The CDR3 has 14 residues. CDR1 and CDR2 from the germline V gene are SGHDN and FVKESK. The CDR3 DNA reads as TGTGCCAGCAGCCAGTTAGAAAGCTCCTACGAGCAGTACTTC. This sequence encodes CASSQLESSYEQYF.

The chain couples TRBV6-4 to TRBJ1-2; 8 nucleotides line up with TRBD1. The CDR3 runs 13 residues. Unmatched junction bases numbered 4, after V lost 2 bases and J lost 8 bases. Germline-derived CDR1 and CDR2 are MRHNA and SNTAGT. CDR3 loop: CASSDQGATGYTF. The CDR3 DNA reads as TGTGCCAGCAGTGACCAGGGGGCAACAGGCTACACCTTC.

V is TRBV19 and J is TRBJ1-5; no definite D call. Germline V lookup: CDR1 LNHDA, CDR2 SQIVND (reference sequence). Trimming removed 9 bases from V and 0 bases from J, with 9 bases in between. This CDR3 comprises 13 residues. The chain's CDR3 is CASRETSNQPQHF. The CDR3 DNA reads as TGTGCCAGCCGGGAGACTAGCAATCAGCCCCAGCATTTT.

The J gene is TRBJ1-5, the V gene TRBV19; 7 nucleotides match TRBD1. The CDR3 spans 15 residues. J gave up 5 bases and V 6 bases, and 10 bases lay outside the gene matches. Germline V gene data show CDR1 as LNHDA and CDR2 as SQIVND (reference sequence). The CDR3 reads CASRNRGLGDQPQHF. The CDR3 bases are TGTGCCAGTAGGAACAGGGGATTAGGCGATCAGCCCCAGCATTTT.

This clone showed up just a few times. The chain recombines TRBV7-9 with TRBJ1-6; the match to TRBD1 covers 7 bases. Germline CDR1 SEHNR, CDR2 FQNEAQ (reference sequence). Trimming cost V 6 bases and J 6 bases; bases outside gene matches: 14. The CDR3 totals 17 residues. The CDR3 DNA follows: TGTGCCAGCAGTGAGTACCCTACAGGGGTGATTAATTCACCCCTCCACTTT. Translated, it gives CASSEYPTGVINSPLHF.

This chain links TRBV19 with TRBJ2-2; TRBD2 aligns across 9 bases. This CDR3 region has 14 residues. The V and J ends lost 10 bases and 6 bases, in that order; junction bases with no gene match: 9. Germline CDR1 LNHDA, CDR2 SQIVND (reference sequence). The CDR3 DNA sequence: TGTGCCACACTTAGCGGGGGTAACGCCGGGGAGCTGTTTTTT. This encodes CATLSGGNAGELFF. The entire variable domain, with the rest obtained from reference TRBV19 and TRBJ2-2, is as follows: DGGITQSPKYLFRKEGQNVTLSCEQNLNHDAMYWYRQDPGQGLRLIYYSQIVNDFQKGDIAEGYSVSREKKESFPLTVTSAQKNPTAFYLCATLSGGNAGELFFGEGSRLTVL.

CDR3 DNA sequence: TGTGCCAGCAGCTTCGGGACAGGGGTTGGTGAGACCCAGTACTTC. This encodes CASSFGTGVGETQYF. The V gene is TRBV5-6, the J gene TRBJ2-5; 10 bases align to TRBD1. The CDR3 runs to 15 residues. Germline CDR1 is SGHDT and CDR2 is YYEEEE. Germline trimming cut 2 bases from V and 5 bases from J; bases unmatched to any gene: 6.

This clone came up a few times. This chain connects TRBV2 to TRBJ1-5; 11 nucleotides agree with TRBD1. This CDR3 contains 14 residues. Germline V gene data show CDR1 as SNHLY and CDR2 as FYNNEI. V shed 4 bases and J 4 bases; nucleotides not matched to a gene: 0. This chain's CDR3 is CASSGDRGNQPQHF. CDR3 coding DNA: TGTGCCAGCAGTGGGGACAGGGGGAATCAGCCCCAGCATTTT.